This TCR beta chain was found in a study of blood T cells in healthy people across ages. A J-beta primer mix and a sample-barcoded 5' primer were used in a second PCR of roughly 7 to 12 cycles. TCRdb reprocessed the 5' RACE reads with MiXCR, giving one entry per CDR3 protein. The sample includes 2 million or so distinct CDR3 sequences, just under 50% of them seen just once. The CDR3 length is 14 residues. The chain couples TRBV12-3 or TRBV12-4 to TRBJ2-7, with a possible D match to TRBD1 (6 bases). The J call may be mistaken, given a closer DNA end match to TRBJ2-5. This TCR was sampled from a woman between 35 and 50 years old in good health. The sequenced sample was blood. The CDR3 region has the DNA TGTGCCAGCAGTTTACAGGGGACGGGGGAGACCCAGTACTTC. It specifies CASSLQGTGETQYF.